The 30 T cell receptor beta chains below come from one sample, sequenced in a study of shared clonotypes between healthy human individuals (dated by TCRdb to between 2020 and 2021). Library preparation used the immunoSEQ multiplex PCR assay. TCRdb limited this immuneACCESS table to in-frame rearrangements with V and J called. A share of clones is missing; checked studies link under half to unresolved V genes, and the rest is unexplained. The sample contains about 1.5 million clones, over 95% of them found a single time. The ten top clones hold about 1% of the sample. The specimen was naive CD4+ T cells sorted from blood. This sample's cell subset or site label indicates: CD45RA+ positively selected. These receptor sequences come from a man aged 30 to 39 in good health.

This clone was seen only once. The chain employs TRBV27 and TRBJ1-2; D remains ambiguous. The CDR3 consists of 12 residues. Germline V lookup: CDR1 MNHEY, CDR2 SMNVEV (reference sequence). Trimming took off 6 bases at V and 4 bases at J, with 9 bases between the two ends. The CDR3 nucleotides are TGTGCCAGCAGCAAGCCGGGCTATGGCTACACCTTC. Amino acids: CASSKPGYGYTF.

The genes are TRBV18 and TRBJ1-4, with D tentatively TRBD1 (5 bases). The CDR3 has 14 residues. Germline-derived CDR1 and CDR2 are KGHSH and LQKENI. V was trimmed by 1 base and J by 8 bases, leaving 11 bases between them. The CDR3 coding sequence is TGTGCCAGCTCACCACAGGGGAGACGAGAAAAACTGTTTTTT. This sequence encodes CASSPQGRREKLFF. The complete variable domain, with remaining parts taken from reference TRBV18 and TRBJ1-4, reads NAGVMQNPRHLVRRRGQEARLRCSPMKGHSHVYWYRQLPEEGLKFMVYLQKENIIDESGMPKERFSAEFPKEGPSILRIQQVVRGDSAAYFCASSPQGRREKLFFGSGTQLSVL.

The rearrangement links TRBV27 to TRBJ1-1; D gene uncertain. CDR1 is MNHEY and CDR2 is SMNVEV in the germline V gene (reference sequence). Trimming cost V 1 base and J 0 bases, with 18 bases left between them. This CDR3 comprises 18 residues. In nucleotides, the CDR3 is TGTGCCAGCAGTTTATTAGGGTACGGGAGTGAGATGAACACTGAAGCTTTCTTT. Its translation is CASSLLGYGSEMNTEAFF.

V usage is TRBV4-1 and J usage is TRBJ2-5; 13 bases map to TRBD2. Germline V gene sequence: CDR1 MGHRA, CDR2 YSYEKL. The CDR3 is made up of 15 amino acids. V trimming: 3 bases; J trimming: 4 bases; junction bases outside the gene matches: 2. CDR3 sequence: CASSQGTSGTETQYF. The DNA for the CDR3 is TGCGCCAGCAGCCAGGGGACTAGCGGGACAGAGACCCAGTACTTC.

This clone was seen once. The chain joins TRBV14 to TRBJ1-1; D not certain. The CDR3 length is 13 residues. Trimming removed 6 bases from V and 5 bases from J, with 13 bases in between. CDR1 SGHDN and CDR2 FVKESK come from the germline V gene. The DNA of the CDR3 is TGTGCCAGCAGTCAGCAAAGCGGTACTGAAGCTTTCTTT. Translated, it gives CASSQQSGTEAFF.

The J gene is TRBJ1-1, the V gene TRBV29-1; D is possibly TRBD1 (5 bases). Germline CDR1 reads SQVTM; CDR2 reads ANQGSEA. Trimming took 0 bases from V and 0 from J, leaving 11 bases between them. This CDR3 comprises 15 residues. The CDR3 DNA follows: TGCAGCGTTGAAGAGTATTGGGGGTTGAACACTGAAGCTTTCTTT. Amino acids: CSVEEYWGLNTEAFF.

This clone came up once. V and J are TRBV9 and TRBJ2-3; D remains unclear. In germline, CDR1 is SGDLS, CDR2 YYNGEE. The CDR3 extends over 13 amino acids. Trimming shortened V by 2 bases and J by 1 base, and 5 bases separated the two germline ends. This chain's CDR3 is CASSVERTDTQYF. CDR3 DNA: TGTGCCAGCAGCGTGGAACGCACAGATACGCAGTATTTT.

The V and J genes are TRBV6-5 and TRBJ1-2; D remains unclear. This CDR3 has 14 amino acids. V lost 8 bases and J 4 bases, leaving 17 bases between the germline ends. Germline V gene lookup returns CDR1 MNHEY and CDR2 SVGAGI. The CDR3 sequence is CASYEAGRAYGYTF. The DNA for the CDR3 is TGTGCCAGCTATGAGGCGGGGAGGGCCTATGGCTACACCTTC.

The CDR3 DNA reads TGTGCCACCAGCAGAGGGCAGAATTCTGAAGCTTTCTTT. Translated: CATSRGQNSEAFF. The chain combines TRBV15 with TRBJ1-1; D is unresolved. Looked up from germline, CDR1 is LNHNV and CDR2 is YYDKDF (reference sequence). V was shortened by 1 base and J by 6 bases, with 9 bases between the two germline ends. CDR3 length equals 13 residues.

The chain links TRBV18 to TRBJ2-4; D uncertain. The CDR3 is 12 residues long. Germline values: CDR1 KGHSH, CDR2 LQKENI. V was shortened by 8 bases and J by 6 bases, with 11 bases between the two germline ends. CDR3 sequence reads: CASAGPSNIQYF. CDR3 in DNA: TGTGCCAGCGCCGGGCCATCAAACATTCAGTACTTC.

The chain links TRBV9 to TRBJ1-2; D is uncertain. CDR1 SGDLS and CDR2 YYNGEE come from the germline V gene. V was trimmed by 0 bases and J by 7 bases, leaving 16 bases between them. This CDR3 region has 15 residues. This CDR3 is CASSVGSSPTGGYTF. The CDR3 DNA sequence: TGTGCCAGCAGCGTAGGTTCCTCCCCCACGGGTGGCTACACCTTC.

This chain connects TRBV5-6 to TRBJ2-2; the D gene is possibly TRBD1 (6 bases). The CDR3 runs to 16 residues. The V end lost 1 base, the J end lost 4 bases, and 14 bases lay between the germline ends. In germline, CDR1 is SGHDT, CDR2 YYEEEE. The CDR3 DNA reads TGTGCCAGCAGCTTGTCGGCAGGGGATGGCACCGGGGAGCTGTTTTTT. Its translation is CASSLSAGDGTGELFF.

The count of this clone is one. The same CDR3 also results from other DNA sequences found in this sample. The chain couples TRBV19 to TRBJ2-7; 10 nucleotides align to TRBD1. With V trimmed by 9 bases and J by 2 bases, 4 bases remained unmatched. Germline CDR1 reads LNHDA; CDR2 reads SQIVND (reference sequence). The CDR3 has 13 amino acids. CDR3 sequence reads: CASRDRGTYEQYF. CDR3 DNA sequence: TGTGCCAGCCGGGACAGGGGTACCTACGAGCAGTACTTC.

The chain has TRBV29-1 and TRBJ1-5, with D tentatively TRBD1 (6 bases). Trimming removed 5 bases from V and 2 bases from J, with 10 bases in between. CDR1 SQVTM and CDR2 ANQGSEA come from the germline V gene. The CDR3 has 13 residues. CDR3 sequence reads: CSVRGAGNQPQHF. For the CDR3, the DNA is TGCAGCGTTAGGGGGGCTGGCAATCAGCCCCAGCATTTT.

This sequence joins TRBV7-9 and TRBJ2-2, with D possibly TRBD1 on 5 matching bases. Trimming cost V 5 bases and J 6 bases, with 10 bases left between them. The CDR3 loop spans 13 amino acids. Germline V gene lookup returns CDR1 SEHNR and CDR2 FQNEAQ (reference sequence). The CDR3 DNA reads TGTGCCAGCAGCCCCCTGACAGCCGGGGAGCTGTTTTTT. Translation: CASSPLTAGELFF.

In regard to this clone: The same CDR3 also results from other DNA sequences found in this sample. The chain combines TRBV6-1 with TRBJ2-3; 7 bases agree with TRBD2. V was pared by 3 bases and J by 6 bases, with 3 bases of the junction left unmatched. Germline V gives CDR1 MNHNS, CDR2 SASEGT. The CDR3 has 13 residues. The CDR3 is CASSEAGADTQYF. CDR3 DNA: TGTGCCAGCAGTGAGGCGGGAGCTGATACGCAGTATTTT.

The rearrangement uses TRBV11-2 and TRBJ1-2, with D maybe TRBD1 (5 bases). The germline CDR1 and CDR2 sequences are SGHAT and FQNNGV. V gave up 9 bases and J gave up 7 bases, with 12 bases separating them. The CDR3 is made up of 11 amino acids. The CDR3 DNA is TGTGCCAGTGCTGGGGGGGGTGGCTACACCTTC. Its translation: CASAGGGGYTF.

The chain recombines TRBV9 with TRBJ2-3, with 10 bases that match TRBD2. Germline CDR1 and CDR2: SGDLS and YYNGEE. Trimming removed 4 bases from V and 4 bases from J; junction bases left unmatched: 3. The CDR3 contains 14 residues. CDR3 sequence: CASSSSGRADTQYF. CDR3 coding DNA: TGTGCCAGCAGCTCTAGCGGGAGAGCAGATACGCAGTATTTT.

V usage is TRBV28 and J usage is TRBJ1-2; the D is unclear. V lost 6 bases, J lost 8 bases, and 10 bases lay in between. The CDR3 has 11 amino acids. Germline assignment: CDR1 MDHEN and CDR2 SYDVKM. The CDR3 here is CASRTLGGYTF. In nucleotides, the CDR3 is TGTGCCAGCAGGACTCTCGGGGGCTACACCTTC.

The rearrangement joins TRBV2 to TRBJ2-1, with TRBD2 identical over 11 bases. The CDR3 length is 16 residues. Per germline, CDR1 SNHLY and CDR2 FYNNEI. With V trimmed by 3 bases and J by 9 bases, 10 bases remained unmatched. CDR3 in amino acids: CASSEETGTSGLEQFF. DNA for the CDR3: TGTGCCAGCAGTGAGGAGACCGGGACTAGCGGTCTTGAGCAGTTCTTC. Using reference TRBV2 and TRBJ2-1 for the parts outside the CDR3, the full variable domain is EPEVTQTPSHQVTQMGQEVILRCVPISNHLYFYWYRQILGQKVEFLVSFYNNEISEKSEIFDDQFSVERPDGSNFTLKIRSTKLEDSAMYFCASSEETGTSGLEQFFGPGTRLTVL.

The V call is TRBV27, the J call TRBJ2-5; D call uncertain. CDR1 is MNHEY, CDR2 SMNVEV, per germline (reference sequence). The CDR3 contains 15 residues. Trimming left V 2 bases short and J 0 bases short, with 10 bases between. DNA for the CDR3: TGTGCCAGCAGTTTAGCGCATTTGTACCAAGAGACCCAGTACTTC. It translates to CASSLAHLYQETQYF.

CDR3 region: CAWTSGRGRPLFGYGYTF. CDR3 sequence (DNA): TGTGCCTGGACTTCCGGCAGGGGGCGTCCCTTATTTGGCTATGGCTACACCTTC. V and J are TRBV30 and TRBJ1-2, with 8 bases that match TRBD1. The CDR3 is made up of 18 amino acids. The germline CDR1 and CDR2 sequences are GTSNPN and SVGIG (reference sequence). Trimming removed 4 bases from V and 4 bases from J; junction bases left unmatched: 20.

V is TRBV7-3 and J is TRBJ2-3; D unresolved. This CDR3 is 12 amino acids long. Germline lookup yields CDR1 SGHTA and CDR2 FQGTGA. Trimming took 0 bases from V and 10 from J, leaving 8 bases between them. CDR3 protein: CASSLTGYAQYF. The CDR3 nucleotides are TGTGCCAGCAGCTTAACAGGCTACGCGCAGTATTTT.

This sequence joins TRBV5-4 and TRBJ1-2, with D tentatively TRBD1 (6 bases). This CDR3 region has 13 residues. Germline V gene sequence: CDR1 SGHNT, CDR2 YYREEE (reference sequence). The V gene lost 3 bases and the J gene lost 8 bases, with 14 bases spanning the gap. The CDR3 DNA reads TGTGCCAGCAGCTGGGAAACAGGGACCGGCTACACCTTC. It translates to CASSWETGTGYTF.

The chain combines TRBV27 with TRBJ2-7, with D maybe TRBD1 (6 bases). From germline, CDR1 is MNHEY and CDR2 SMNVEV (reference sequence). This CDR3 has 14 amino acids. Trimming removed 3 bases at V and 2 bases at J, with 11 bases between. This CDR3 reads CASSFMGAAYEQYF. CDR3 nucleotides: TGTGCCAGCAGTTTCATGGGGGCCGCCTACGAGCAGTACTTC.

This clone appeared once. The chain carries TRBV25-1 and TRBJ1-2; 7 bases map to TRBD1. The CDR3 sequence is 13 residues long. Germline lookup yields CDR1 MGHDK and CDR2 SYGVNS. J was trimmed by 7 bases and V by 4 bases; bases with no gene match: 6. CDR3 DNA: TGTGCCAGCAGTGCACAGGGGTTGGGTGGCTACACCTTC. Protein product: CASSAQGLGGYTF.

The rearrangement links TRBV11-3 to TRBJ2-1, with 10 bases fitting TRBD2. The CDR3 totals 18 residues. V lost 0 bases, J lost 8 bases, and 13 bases stayed unmatched. Germline V gene sequence: CDR1 SGHNT, CDR2 YENEEA. Written as DNA, the CDR3 is TGTGCCAGCAGCTTAGATCAGGCTTCTAGCGGGAGTTCCGATGAGCAGTTCTTC. It codes for CASSLDQASSGSSDEQFF.

The gene calls are TRBV29-1 and TRBJ2-3; maybe TRBD2 (6 bases). The CDR3 consists of 13 residues. V lost 7 bases and J 2 bases, leaving 13 bases between the germline ends. In germline, CDR1 is SQVTM, CDR2 ANQGSEA. The CDR3 region has the DNA TGCAGCGCCTGTCGCGGGAACACAGATACGCAGTATTTT. Its protein product is CSACRGNTDTQYF.

This chain links TRBV19 with TRBJ2-1, with 8 bases aligning to TRBD2. The germline CDR1 and CDR2 sequences are LNHDA and SQIVND (reference sequence). This CDR3 has 15 residues. Losses at the gene ends were 10 bases for V and 0 bases for J; bases not matched to a gene: 8. CDR3 protein: CATTLTSGSYNEQFF. CDR3 DNA sequence: TGTGCCACCACCCTTACTAGCGGCTCCTACAATGAGCAGTTCTTC.

The J gene is TRBJ2-7, the V gene TRBV28, with 11 bases lining up with TRBD1. Germline loops: CDR1 MDHEN, CDR2 SYDVKM. The CDR3 covers 16 residues. The CDR3 DNA sequence: TGTGTCACGACCCCATTGGGACAGGGGGTTTCCAACGAGCAGTACTTC. It translates to CVTTPLGQGVSNEQYF. The full variable domain, rest sourced from reference TRBV28 and TRBJ2-7, is DVKVTQSSRYLVKRTGEKVFLECVQDMDHENMFWYRQDPGLGLRLIYFSYDVKMKEKGDIPEGYSVSREKKERFSLILESASTNQTSMYLCVTTPLGQGVSNEQYFGPGTRLTVT.